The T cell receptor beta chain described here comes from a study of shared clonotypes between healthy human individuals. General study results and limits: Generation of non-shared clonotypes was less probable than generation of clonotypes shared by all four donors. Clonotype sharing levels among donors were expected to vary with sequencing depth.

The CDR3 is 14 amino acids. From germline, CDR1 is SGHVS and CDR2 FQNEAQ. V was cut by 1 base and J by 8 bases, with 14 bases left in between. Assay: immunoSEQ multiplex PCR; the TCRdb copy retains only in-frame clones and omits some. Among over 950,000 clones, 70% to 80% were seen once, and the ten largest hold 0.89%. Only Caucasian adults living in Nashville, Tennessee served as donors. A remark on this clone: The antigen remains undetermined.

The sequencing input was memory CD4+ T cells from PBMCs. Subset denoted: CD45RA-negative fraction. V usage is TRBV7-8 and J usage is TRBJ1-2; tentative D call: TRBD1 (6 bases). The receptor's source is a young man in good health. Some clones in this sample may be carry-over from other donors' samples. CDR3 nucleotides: TGTGCCAGCAGCTTAGAGGGGGGCGAAGGAGGCTACACCTTC. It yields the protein CASSLEGGEGGYTF.